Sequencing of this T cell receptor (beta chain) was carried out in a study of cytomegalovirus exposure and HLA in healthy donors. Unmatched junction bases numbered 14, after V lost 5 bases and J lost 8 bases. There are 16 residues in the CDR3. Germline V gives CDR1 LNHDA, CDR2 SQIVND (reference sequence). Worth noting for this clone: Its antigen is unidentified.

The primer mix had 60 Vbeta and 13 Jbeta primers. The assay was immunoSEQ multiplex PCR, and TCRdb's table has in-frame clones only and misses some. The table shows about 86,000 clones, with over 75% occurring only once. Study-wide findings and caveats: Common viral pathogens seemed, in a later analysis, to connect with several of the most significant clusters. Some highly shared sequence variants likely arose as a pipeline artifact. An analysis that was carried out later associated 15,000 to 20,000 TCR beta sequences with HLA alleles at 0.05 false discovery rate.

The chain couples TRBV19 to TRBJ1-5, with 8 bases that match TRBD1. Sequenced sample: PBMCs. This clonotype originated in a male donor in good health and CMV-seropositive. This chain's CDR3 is CASSSTGEFVFKPQHF. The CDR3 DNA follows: TGTGCCAGTAGTTCGACAGGGGAGTTTGTCTTTAAGCCCCAGCATTTT. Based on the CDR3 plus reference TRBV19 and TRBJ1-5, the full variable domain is DGGITQSPKYLFRKEGQNVTLSCEQNLNHDAMYWYRQDPGQGLRLIYYSQIVNDFQKGDIAEGYSVSREKKESFPLTVTSAQKNPTAFYLCASSSTGEFVFKPQHFGDGTRLSIL.